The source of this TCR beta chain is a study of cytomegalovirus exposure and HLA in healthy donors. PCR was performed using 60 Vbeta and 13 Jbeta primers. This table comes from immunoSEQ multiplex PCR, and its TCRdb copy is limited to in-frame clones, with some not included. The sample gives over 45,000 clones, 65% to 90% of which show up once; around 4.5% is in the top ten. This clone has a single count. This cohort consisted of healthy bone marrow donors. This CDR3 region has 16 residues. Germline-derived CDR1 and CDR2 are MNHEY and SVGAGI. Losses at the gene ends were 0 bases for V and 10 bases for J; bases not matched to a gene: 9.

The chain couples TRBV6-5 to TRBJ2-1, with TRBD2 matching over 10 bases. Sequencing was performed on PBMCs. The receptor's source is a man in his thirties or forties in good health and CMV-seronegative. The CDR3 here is CASSYSSGGADSEQFF. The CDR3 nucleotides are TGTGCCAGCAGTTACTCGAGCGGGGGGGCAGATAGCGAGCAGTTCTTC.